The 21 T cell receptor beta chains given below trace back to one sample, sequenced in a study of a mutant IDH1 vaccine in newly diagnosed glioma. The time point here: week 5, during vaccination. Vaccination comprised doses that each held 300 ug of mutant IDH1 20-mer peptide, plus topical imiquimod. Their cognate antigens are unknown. Libraries were prepared by immunoSEQ multiplex PCR; TCRdb keeps only in-frame clonotypes and omits some of them. The table has 50,000 to 60,000 clones, 78% seen once. Specimen: PBMCs, collected from a glioma patient whose treatment included an IDH1 peptide vaccine. The receptors were gathered from a man aged 50-59 years with glioma.

V is TRBV2 and J is TRBJ2-5, with 7 positions matching TRBD1. The germline CDR1 and CDR2 sequences are SNHLY and FYNNEI. The CDR3 is made up of 15 amino acids. J was trimmed by 4 bases and V by 6 bases; bases with no gene match: 11. The CDR3 spells CASSNAPGQSETQYF. The CDR3 DNA reads TGTGCCAGCAGCAATGCCCCGGGACAGTCAGAGACCCAGTACTTC.

This clone was picked up one time. The chain joins TRBV6-5 to TRBJ2-3; a weak D match, TRBD1 (5 bases). The length of the CDR3 is 14 residues. Trimming stripped 5 bases from V and 4 bases from J, with 13 bases between. Looked up from germline, CDR1 is MNHEY and CDR2 is SVGAGI. The DNA of the CDR3 is TGTGCCAGCAGTCAAGACAGTATCCCAGATACGCAGTATTTT. It codes for CASSQDSIPDTQYF.

J is TRBJ2-3 and V is TRBV18; 7 bases are shared with TRBD2. The CDR3 consists of 14 residues. The J segment lost 1 base and the V segment lost 5 bases, leaving 3 bases of the junction unmatched. CDR1 KGHSH and CDR2 LQKENI come from the germline V gene. CDR3 DNA sequence: TGTGCCAGCTCAGGGGGGGTTGGCACAGATACGCAGTATTTT. Translation: CASSGGVGTDTQYF.

This chain links TRBV5-6 with TRBJ1-2; the match to TRBD1 covers 11 bases. The ends lost 2 bases at V and 4 bases at J; junction bases unmatched: 4. CDR3 size: 15 residues. Per the germline V gene, CDR1 is SGHDT and CDR2 is YYEEEE. CDR3 in amino acids: CASSFWTGGGYGYTF. The CDR3 coding sequence is TGTGCCAGCAGCTTTTGGACAGGGGGCGGCTATGGCTACACCTTC. The whole variable domain, filled in from reference TRBV5-6 and TRBJ1-2, reads DAGVTQSPTHLIKTRGQQVTLRCSPKSGHDTVSWYQQALGQGPQFIFQYYEEEERQRGNFPDRFSGHQFPNYSSELNVNALLLGDSALYLCASSFWTGGGYGYTFGSGTRLTVV.

The V gene is TRBV28, the J gene TRBJ2-3; the D gene is possibly TRBD2 (5 bases). CDR3 length: 12 residues. The germline CDR1 and CDR2 sequences are MDHEN and SYDVKM. The V gene lost 8 bases and the J gene lost 11 bases, with 17 bases spanning the gap. CDR3 residues: CASGSEGLKQYF. CDR3 in DNA: TGTGCCAGCGGGTCTGAGGGATTAAAGCAGTATTTT.

The J gene is TRBJ2-4, the V gene TRBV7-2, with TRBD2 identical over 8 bases. V was pared by 7 bases and J by 0 bases, with 8 bases of the junction left unmatched. The CDR3 totals 16 residues. Germline assignment: CDR1 SGHTA and CDR2 FQGNSA. The CDR3 DNA is TGTGCCAGCAACTCCGGGGGGGGAGAAGCCAAAAACATTCAGTACTTC. Translating it yields CASNSGGGEAKNIQYF. Drawing the rest from reference TRBV7-2 and TRBJ2-4, the complete variable domain is GAGVSQSPSNKVTEKGKDVELRCDPISGHTALYWYRQSLGQGLEFLIYFQGNSAPDKSGLPSDRFSAERTGGSVSTLTIQRTQQEDSAVYLCASNSGGGEAKNIQYFGAGTRLSVL.

Points on this clone: The junction shows a germline mismatch at one end, possibly a read error. The rearrangement links TRBV30 to TRBJ2-7; D is unclear. CDR1 is GTSNPN and CDR2 is SVGIG in the germline V gene (reference sequence). This CDR3 has 12 amino acids. CDR3 sequence (DNA): TGTGCCTGGAGTGTAGGCTCCAACGAGCAGTACTTC. Protein product: CAWSVGSNEQYF. Drawing the rest from reference TRBV30 and TRBJ2-7, the complete variable domain is SQTIHQWPATLVQPVGSPLSLECTVEGTSNPNLYWYRQAAGRGLQLLFYSVGIGQISSEVPQNLSASRPQDRQFILSSKKLLLSDSGFYLCAWSVGSNEQYFGPGTRLTVT.

This clone was found a few times. The V and J genes are TRBV7-9 and TRBJ1-1; possibly TRBD1 for D (6 bases). There are 14 residues in the CDR3. Trimming removed 1 base from V and 0 bases from J, with 6 bases in between. In germline, CDR1 is SEHNR, CDR2 FQNEAQ (reference sequence). CDR3 in DNA: TGTGCCAGCAGCTTAGGGACAGTGAACACTGAAGCTTTCTTT. Its protein product is CASSLGTVNTEAFF.

This chain connects TRBV5-1 to TRBJ2-6; tentative D call: TRBD2 (5 bases). The CDR3 is 15 amino acids. Germline values: CDR1 SGHRS, CDR2 YFSETQ. The V end lost 2 bases, the J end lost 4 bases, and 10 bases lay between the germline ends. This CDR3 reads CASSFRGSGANVLTF. The CDR3 bases are TGCGCCAGCAGCTTTAGAGGGTCAGGGGCCAACGTCCTGACTTTC.

V and J are TRBV7-2 and TRBJ1-2; D may be TRBD1 (5 bases). This CDR3 is built from 14 residues. Germline V CDR1 and CDR2: SGHTA, FQGNSA. V was clipped by 8 bases and J by 2 bases, with 15 bases between them. The CDR3 loop reads CASRITRDNYGYTF. CDR3 sequence (DNA): TGTGCCAGCCGCATAACCCGGGACAACTATGGCTACACCTTC.

The J gene is TRBJ2-7, the V gene TRBV28; no firm D call. This CDR3 is built from 11 residues. The V end was cut by 3 bases, the J end by 3 bases, with 3 bases between. Germline assignment: CDR1 MDHEN and CDR2 SYDVKM. The CDR3 spells CASSLVYEQYF. The CDR3, as DNA: TGTGCCAGCAGTTTGGTCTACGAGCAGTACTTC. The complete variable domain, with remaining parts taken from reference TRBV28 and TRBJ2-7, reads DVKVTQSSRYLVKRTGEKVFLECVQDMDHENMFWYRQDPGLGLRLIYFSYDVKMKEKGDIPEGYSVSREKKERFSLILESASTNQTSMYLCASSLVYEQYFGPGTRLTVT.

J is TRBJ1-5 and V is TRBV30, with D uncertain. Germline V CDR1 and CDR2: GTSNPN, SVGIG (reference sequence). V was clipped by 4 bases and J by 5 bases, with 18 bases between them. This CDR3 comprises 15 residues. CDR3 sequence: CAWNSQRSRDQPQHF. DNA for the CDR3: TGTGCCTGGAATAGTCAGAGGTCAAGGGATCAGCCCCAGCATTTT.

The CDR3: CASRAGTGVNTEAFF. CDR3 in DNA: TGTGCCAGCAGGGCCGGGACAGGGGTGAACACTGAAGCTTTCTTT. The genes are TRBV2 and TRBJ1-1; 10 nucleotides agree with TRBD1. CDR3 length: 15 amino acids. Per germline, CDR1 SNHLY and CDR2 FYNNEI. The ends lost 6 bases at V and 0 bases at J; junction bases unmatched: 4.

The genes are TRBV19 and TRBJ1-2; D not resolved. CDR3 length: 15 residues. Per the germline V gene, CDR1 is LNHDA and CDR2 is SQIVND (reference sequence). With 4 bases removed from V and 5 bases from J, the gap between germline ends came to 17 bases. CDR3 sequence reads: CASSKGDLGSYGYTF. The CDR3 region has the DNA TGTGCCAGTAGTAAAGGAGATCTTGGGAGTTATGGCTACACCTTC.

The rearrangement uses TRBV20-1 and TRBJ1-3, with D unresolved. The ends were cut back, 3 bases at V and 8 bases at J, with 8 bases in the middle. The CDR3 is 11 amino acids. From germline, CDR1 is DFQATT and CDR2 SNEGSKA (reference sequence). CDR3 nucleotide sequence: TGCAGTGCTAGCGGCGGGGACACCATATATTTT. Protein: CSASGGDTIYF.

This clone was seen only a few times. This chain uses TRBV6-5 with TRBJ1-1, with D hard to call. Trimming took 8 bases from V and 4 from J, leaving 17 bases between them. The CDR3 totals 14 residues. CDR1 MNHEY and CDR2 SVGAGI come from the germline V gene. The CDR3 spells CASWVRGVSTEAFF. CDR3 coding DNA: TGTGCCAGCTGGGTTCGTGGGGTAAGCACTGAAGCTTTCTTT.

V gene TRBV28 combines with J gene TRBJ1-5; 7 bases fit TRBD1. Unmatched junction bases numbered 9, after V lost 2 bases and J lost 5 bases. Per germline, CDR1 MDHEN and CDR2 SYDVKM. CDR3 length equals 16 residues. The CDR3 loop is CASSLRGRGGYQPQHF. The CDR3 bases are TGTGCCAGCAGTTTAAGGGGGCGCGGAGGGTATCAGCCCCAGCATTTT.

The chain couples TRBV5-1 to TRBJ1-1, with a weak D call TRBD1 (6 bases). The V gene lost 1 base and the J gene lost 3 bases, with 7 bases spanning the gap. This CDR3 contains 13 residues. Germline CDR1 reads SGHRS; CDR2 reads YFSETQ. The CDR3, as DNA: TGCGCCAGCAGCTTGAACAGGGACACTGAAGCTTTCTTT. Its protein is CASSLNRDTEAFF.

The chain has TRBV28 and TRBJ2-7; TRBD2 agrees at 9 bases. V gave up 7 bases and J gave up 5 bases; unmatched junction bases: 6. The CDR3 has 13 amino acids. Germline V lookup: CDR1 MDHEN, CDR2 SYDVKM. CDR3 nucleotide sequence: TGTGCCAGCACCGGACTAGCGATGGACGAGCAGTACTTC. Residues: CASTGLAMDEQYF.

The genes are TRBV11-1 and TRBJ2-7; D unclear. Germline V gene sequence: CDR1 SGHAT, CDR2 FQDESV (reference sequence). This CDR3 comprises 15 residues. V shed 1 base and J shed 3 bases, with 13 bases lying between them. The CDR3 coding sequence is TGTGCCAGCAGCTTAGGACACCGATTGAACTACGAGCAGTACTTC. It is translated as CASSLGHRLNYEQYF.

A few counts support this clone. The J gene is TRBJ1-5, the V gene TRBV7-6, with D unclear. Germline V CDR1 and CDR2: SGHVS, FNYEAQ. The CDR3 loop spans 16 amino acids. Trimming removed 1 base at V and 1 base at J, with 11 bases between. CDR3 residues: CASSLDAQISNQPQHF. Here the CDR3 DNA reads TGTGCCAGCAGCTTAGATGCACAGATAAGCAATCAGCCCCAGCATTTT.